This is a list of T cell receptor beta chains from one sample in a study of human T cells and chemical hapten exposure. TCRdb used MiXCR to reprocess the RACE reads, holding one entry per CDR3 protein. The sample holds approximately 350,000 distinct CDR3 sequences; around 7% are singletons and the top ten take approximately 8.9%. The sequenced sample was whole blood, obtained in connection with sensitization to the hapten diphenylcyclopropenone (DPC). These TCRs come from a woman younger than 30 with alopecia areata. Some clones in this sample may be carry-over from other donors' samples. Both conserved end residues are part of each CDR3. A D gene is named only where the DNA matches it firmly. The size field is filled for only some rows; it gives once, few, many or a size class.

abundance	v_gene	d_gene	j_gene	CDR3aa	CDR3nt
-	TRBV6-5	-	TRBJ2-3	CASSYSGARSADTQYF	TGTGCCAGCAGTTACTCCGGGGCCCGGTCCGCAGATACGCAGTATTTT
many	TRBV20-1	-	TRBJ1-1	CSARRQGHTEAFF	TGCAGTGCTAGAAGGCAGGGGCACACTGAAGCTTTCTTT
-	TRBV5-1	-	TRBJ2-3	CASSLVAARFTDTQYF	TGCGCCAGCAGCTTGGTGGCGGCCAGATTCACAGATACGCAGTATTTT
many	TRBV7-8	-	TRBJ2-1	CASSLKDNEQFF	TGTGCCAGCAGCTTAAAAGACAATGAGCAGTTCTTC
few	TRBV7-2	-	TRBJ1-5	CASSSDGQYNQPQHF	TGTGCCAGCAGCTCGGACGGACAGTACAATCAGCCCCAGCATTTT
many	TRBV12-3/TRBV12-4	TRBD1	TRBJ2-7	CASTKDPGQGVLKQYF	TGTGCCAGCACCAAAGATCCGGGACAGGGTGTTTTGAAGCAGTACTTC
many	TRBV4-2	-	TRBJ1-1	CASSQGTGPFTEAFF	TGTGCCAGCAGCCAAGGAACAGGGCCCTTTACTGAAGCTTTCTTT
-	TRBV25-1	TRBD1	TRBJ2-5	CASSGLGGVQETQYF	TGTGCCAGCAGTGGGCTAGGGGGCGTGCAAGAGACCCAGTACTTC
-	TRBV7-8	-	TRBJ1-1	CASSSKAENTEAFF	TGTGCCAGCAGCTCGAAGGCAGAGAACACTGAAGCTTTCTTT
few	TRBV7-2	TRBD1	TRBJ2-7	CASSLPFRTGAYEQYF	TGTGCCAGCAGCTTACCTTTTCGGACAGGAGCCTACGAGCAGTACTTC
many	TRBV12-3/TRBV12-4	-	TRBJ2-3	CASSLDGLSTDTQYF	TGTGCCAGCAGTTTAGATGGACTCAGCACAGATACGCAGTATTTT
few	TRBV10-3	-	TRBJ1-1	CAISEVWSAEAFF	TGTGCCATCAGTGAGGTGTGGTCCGCTGAAGCTTTCTTT
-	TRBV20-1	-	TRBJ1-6	CSARPEAGSPLHF	TGCAGTGCTAGGCCCGAGGCGGGGTCACCCCTCCACTTT
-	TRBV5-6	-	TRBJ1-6	CASSLPLNNSPLHF	TGTGCCAGCAGCTTGCCGCTGAATAATTCACCCCTCCACTTT
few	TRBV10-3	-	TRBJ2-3	CAISEQRTRGADTQYF	TGTGCCATCAGTGAGCAACGTACTAGGGGAGCAGATACGCAGTATTTT
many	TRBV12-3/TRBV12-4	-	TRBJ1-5	CASSLGEGNQPQHF	TGTGCCAGCAGTTTAGGGGAGGGCAATCAGCCCCAGCATTTT
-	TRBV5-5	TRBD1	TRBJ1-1	CASSMTGGRNTEAFF	TGTGCCAGCAGCATGACAGGGGGCCGGAACACTGAAGCTTTCTTT
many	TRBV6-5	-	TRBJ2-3	CASKFSAARSTDTQYF	TGTGCCAGCAAATTTTCGGCAGCCAGGAGCACAGATACGCAGTATTTT
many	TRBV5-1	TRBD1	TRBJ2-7	CASSLTGGNEQYF	TGCGCCAGCAGCTTGACAGGGGGCAACGAGCAGTACTTC
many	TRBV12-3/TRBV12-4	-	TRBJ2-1	CASSLERNYNEQFF	TGTGCCAGCAGTTTAGAGCGGAATTACAATGAGCAGTTCTTC
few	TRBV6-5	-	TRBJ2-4	CASSSGSGVTTIQYF	TGTGCCAGCAGTTCGGGGTCGGGGGTAACAACCATTCAGTACTTC
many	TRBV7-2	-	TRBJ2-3	CASSYPGSTDTQYF	TGTGCCAGCAGCTACCCTGGTAGCACAGATACGCAGTATTTT
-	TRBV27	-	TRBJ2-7	CASSFGGGGGYEQYF	TGTGCCAGCAGTTTCGGCGGGGGAGGGGGCTACGAGCAGTACTTC
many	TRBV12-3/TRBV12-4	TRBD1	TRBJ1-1	CASSPGQGYTEAFF	TGTGCCAGCAGTCCGGGACAGGGATATACTGAAGCTTTCTTT
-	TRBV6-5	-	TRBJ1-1	CASSSWGGKTEAFF	TGTGCCAGCAGTTCCTGGGGAGGAAAAACTGAAGCTTTCTTT
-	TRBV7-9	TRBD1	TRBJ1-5	CASSPTTGLVNQPQHF	TGTGCCAGCAGCCCTACGACAGGGCTAGTAAATCAGCCCCAGCATTTT
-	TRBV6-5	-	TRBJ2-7	CASSHGGRTPHEQYF	TGTGCCAGCAGCCACGGCGGACGGACGCCCCACGAGCAGTACTTC
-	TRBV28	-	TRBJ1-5	CASSFGLNQPQHF	TGTGCCAGCAGTTTCGGTTTGAATCAGCCCCAGCATTTT
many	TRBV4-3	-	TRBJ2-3	CASSQGHRGSTDTQYF	TGCGCCAGCAGCCAAGGACATCGTGGGAGCACAGATACGCAGTATTTT
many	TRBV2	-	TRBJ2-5	CASSEALLDGPRVETQYF	TGTGCCAGCAGTGAAGCGCTGCTGGACGGTCCTAGGGTAGAGACCCAGTACTTC
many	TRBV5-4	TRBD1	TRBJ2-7	CASSFRGQGSYEQYF	TGTGCCAGCAGCTTCAGGGGACAGGGCTCCTACGAGCAGTACTTC
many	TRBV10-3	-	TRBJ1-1	CAISENQGEAFF	TGTGCCATCAGTGAGAACCAGGGTGAAGCTTTCTTT
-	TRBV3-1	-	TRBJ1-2	CASSQDYSPEGYTF	TGTGCCAGCAGCCAAGATTACAGCCCGGAGGGCTACACCTTC
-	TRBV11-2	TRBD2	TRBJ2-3	CASSRTSGGNADTQYF	TGTGCCAGCAGCCGAACTAGCGGGGGGAACGCAGATACGCAGTATTTT
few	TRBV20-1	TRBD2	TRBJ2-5	CSARHIAGATGTQYF	TGCAGTGCTAGACATATAGCGGGTGCGACCGGGACCCAGTACTTC
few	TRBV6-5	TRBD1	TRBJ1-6	CASSYSRTGLSPLHF	TGTGCCAGCAGTTACTCTCGGACAGGGCTATCACCCCTCCACTTT
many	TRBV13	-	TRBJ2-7	CASSADSSYEQYF	TGTGCCAGCAGCGCGGACAGCTCCTACGAGCAGTACTTC